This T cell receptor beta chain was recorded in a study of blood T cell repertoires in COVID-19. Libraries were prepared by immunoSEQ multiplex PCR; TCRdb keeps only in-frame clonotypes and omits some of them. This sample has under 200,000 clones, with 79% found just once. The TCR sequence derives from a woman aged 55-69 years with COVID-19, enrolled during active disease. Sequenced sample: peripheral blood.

Here the CDR3 reads CASLTSGLTDTQYF. The CDR3 bases are TGTGCCAGTCTAACTAGCGGTCTCACAGATACGCAGTATTTT. The V gene is TRBV6-6, the J gene TRBJ2-3; 8 nucleotides line up with TRBD2. Germline V gene sequence: CDR1 MNHNY, CDR2 SVGAGI (reference sequence). Trimming at V came to 9 bases and at J to 2 bases, leaving 7 bases not matched to a gene. The CDR3 extends over 14 amino acids.